This T cell receptor beta chain was captured in a study of T-cell memory formation after mild COVID-19. This clonotype was seen a handful of times. Using its own MiXCR run on the 5' RACE reads, TCRdb lists one record per CDR3 protein. The sample yields 350,000 to 400,000 distinct CDR3 sequences, under 25% seen once. The sample was PBMCs or a T cell subset sorted from them (not recorded which). The TCR was taken from an adult woman who had mild COVID-19 (a few samples of this study predate the infection). Cell type and time point are not known.

As DNA, the CDR3 is TGTGCCAGCAGTTCTCTTGCTAGCCCGGGGACAGATACGCAGTATTTT. As protein: CASSSLASPGTDTQYF. The chain uses TRBV6-2 or TRBV6-3 and TRBJ2-3, with TRBD2 as a possible D gene (5 bases). The CDR3 runs to 16 residues. Germline lookup yields CDR1 MNHEY and CDR2 SVGEGT. V gave up 4 bases and J gave up 3 bases, with 17 bases separating them.